One T cell receptor beta chain is described in this entry. Its antigen is still unknown. The entry originates in a study of cytomegalovirus exposure and HLA in healthy donors. About the study: About 85 million unique TCRs from HLA-typed donors were held in an early release of data. Findings and caveats of the study: The productive fraction for most TCR beta V segments was about 90% or about 30% in an earlier analysis. Reported results showed that the classifier diagnosed cytomegalovirus status with high specificity and sensitivity.

Unmatched junction bases numbered 7, after V lost 5 bases and J lost 4 bases. Germline V CDR1 and CDR2: SGHTA, FQGNSA. The CDR3 loop spans 14 amino acids. A multiplex PCR was run with 60 Vbeta primers and 13 Jbeta primers. TCRdb's copy holds only in-frame clones and misses some; the assay was immunoSEQ multiplex PCR. The sample has roughly 100,000 clones, around 80% seen once. This rearrangement joins TRBV7-2 to TRBJ1-2, with TRBD1 matching 7 bases. The sequencing sample was made of PBMCs. The origin of this receptor is a woman in her fifties or sixties in good health and CMV-seronegative. This CDR3 is CASSPVTGAYGYTF. DNA of the CDR3: TGTGCCAGCAGCCCAGTTACAGGGGCCTATGGCTACACCTTC.